This TCR beta chain appears in the sequencing data of a study of cytomegalovirus exposure and HLA in healthy donors. PCR primers comprised 60 Vbeta and 13 Jbeta primers. Sequencing was performed with immunoSEQ multiplex PCR; in TCRdb, only in-frame clones are kept and a portion is missing. The data contain about 150,000 clones, around 78% of them seen just once; the ten biggest clones take up around 3.1%. Overall study results and limits: Researchers catalogued about 150 TCR beta chains as cytomegalovirus-associated. V- and J-gene trimming of TCR beta was linked (in a later analysis) to a missense DCLRE1C variant.

A remark on this clone: The antigen remains unidentified.

The CDR3 runs to 15 residues. The V gene end was trimmed by 3 bases and the J gene end by 4 bases; junction bases not matched to a gene: 8. Germline V gene sequence: CDR1 SGHRS, CDR2 YFSETQ. V is TRBV5-1 and J is TRBJ1-1; 8 nucleotides agree with TRBD1. This receptor was obtained from a middle-aged woman in good health and CMV-seronegative. The sample taken for sequencing was PBMCs. This chain's CDR3 is CASSWGGQGGTEAFF. The DNA for the CDR3 is TGCGCCAGCAGCTGGGGTGGACAGGGCGGCACTGAAGCTTTCTTT.